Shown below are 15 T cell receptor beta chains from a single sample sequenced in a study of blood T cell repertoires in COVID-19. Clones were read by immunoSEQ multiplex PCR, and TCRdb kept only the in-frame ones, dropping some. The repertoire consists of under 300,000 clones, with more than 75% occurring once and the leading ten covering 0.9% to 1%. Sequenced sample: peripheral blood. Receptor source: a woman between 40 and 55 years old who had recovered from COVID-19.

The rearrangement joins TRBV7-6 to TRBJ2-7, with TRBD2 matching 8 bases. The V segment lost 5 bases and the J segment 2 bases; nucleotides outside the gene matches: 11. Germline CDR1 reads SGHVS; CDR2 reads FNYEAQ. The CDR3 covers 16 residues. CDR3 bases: TGTGCCAGCAGCCTAGGGGGGGGGACTAGACCCTACGAGCAGTACTTC. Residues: CASSLGGGTRPYEQYF.

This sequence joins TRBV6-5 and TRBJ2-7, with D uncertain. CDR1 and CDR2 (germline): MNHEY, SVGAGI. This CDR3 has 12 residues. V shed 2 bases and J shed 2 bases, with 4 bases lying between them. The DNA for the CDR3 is TGTGCCAGCAGTTACGGCCCCTACGAGCAGTACTTC. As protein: CASSYGPYEQYF.

The CDR3 DNA is TGTGCCCGGCGACAGGGCCCTAGCGGGCGAACAGATACGCAGTATTTT. Encoded protein: CARRQGPSGRTDTQYF. The gene calls are TRBV30 and TRBJ2-3, with a possible D match to TRBD2 (8 bases). Between the trimmed V and J ends, which lost 8 bases and 3 bases, there was a span of 24 bases. CDR1 GTSNPN and CDR2 SVGIG come from the germline V gene (reference sequence). CDR3 length: 16 residues.

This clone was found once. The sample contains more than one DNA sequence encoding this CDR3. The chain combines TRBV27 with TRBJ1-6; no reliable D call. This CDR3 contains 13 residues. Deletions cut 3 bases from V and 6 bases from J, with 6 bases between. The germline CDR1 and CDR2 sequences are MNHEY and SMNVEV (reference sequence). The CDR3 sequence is CASSFSGNSPLHF. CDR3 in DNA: TGTGCCAGCAGTTTTAGCGGTAATTCACCCCTCCACTTT.

As DNA, the CDR3 is TGCAGCGGGAGGCAGGTCTCTGGAAACACCATATATTTT. As protein: CSGRQVSGNTIYF. The gene calls are TRBV29-1 and TRBJ1-3; D unresolved. Trimming removed 7 bases at V and 0 bases at J, with 10 bases between. The CDR3 runs to 13 residues. Germline CDR1 reads SQVTM; CDR2 reads ANQGSEA.

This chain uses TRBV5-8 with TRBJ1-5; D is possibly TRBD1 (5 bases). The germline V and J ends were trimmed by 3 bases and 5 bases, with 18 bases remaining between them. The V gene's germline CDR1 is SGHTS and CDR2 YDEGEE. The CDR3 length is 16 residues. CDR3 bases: TGTGCCAGCAGCTCAACGGGACTCAGGGTGGATCAGCCCCAGCATTTT. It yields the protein CASSSTGLRVDQPQHF.

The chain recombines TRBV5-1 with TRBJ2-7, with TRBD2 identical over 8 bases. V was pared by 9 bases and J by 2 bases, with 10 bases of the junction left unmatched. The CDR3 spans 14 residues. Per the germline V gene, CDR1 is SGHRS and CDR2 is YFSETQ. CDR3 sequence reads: CATRAGVGAYEQYV. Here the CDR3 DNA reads TGCGCCACCCGAGCGGGAGTTGGGGCCTACGAGCAGTACGTC.

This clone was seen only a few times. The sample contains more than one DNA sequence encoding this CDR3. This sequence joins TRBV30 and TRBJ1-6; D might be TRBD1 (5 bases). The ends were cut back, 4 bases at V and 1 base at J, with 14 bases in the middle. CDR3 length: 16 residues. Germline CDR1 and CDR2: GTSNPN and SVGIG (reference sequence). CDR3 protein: CAWTRTGGSYNSPLHF. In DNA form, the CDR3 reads TGTGCCTGGACCCGTACCGGGGGGTCCTATAATTCACCCCTCCACTTT.

In nucleotides, the CDR3 is TGCGCCAGCAGCCCCGAGGGACTAGCGGCAAGGAGCTCCTACAATGAGCAGTTCTTC. Residues: CASSPEGLAARSSYNEQFF. The chain uses TRBV4-3 and TRBJ2-1; 11 nucleotides align to TRBD2. The germline gives CDR1 LGHNA, CDR2 YSLEER. V gave up 4 bases and J gave up 0 bases; unmatched junction bases: 11. The CDR3 contains 19 residues.

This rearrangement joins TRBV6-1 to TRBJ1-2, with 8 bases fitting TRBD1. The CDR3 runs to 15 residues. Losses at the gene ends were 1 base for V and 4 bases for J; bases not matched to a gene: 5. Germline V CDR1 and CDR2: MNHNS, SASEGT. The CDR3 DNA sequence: TGTGCCAGCAGTGAAGTGGGACAGGTCCCCTATGGCTACACCTTC. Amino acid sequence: CASSEVGQVPYGYTF.

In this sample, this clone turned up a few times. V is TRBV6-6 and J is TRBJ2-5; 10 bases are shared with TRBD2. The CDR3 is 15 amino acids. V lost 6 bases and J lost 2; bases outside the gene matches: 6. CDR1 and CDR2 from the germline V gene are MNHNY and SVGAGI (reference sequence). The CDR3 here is CASSQGTSVQETQYF. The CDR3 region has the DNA TGTGCCAGCAGCCAAGGGACTAGCGTTCAAGAGACCCAGTACTTC.

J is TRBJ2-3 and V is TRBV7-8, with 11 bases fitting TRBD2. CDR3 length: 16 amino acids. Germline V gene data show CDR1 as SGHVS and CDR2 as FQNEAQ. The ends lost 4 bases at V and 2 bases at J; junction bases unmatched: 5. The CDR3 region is CASSSHSGRATDTQYF. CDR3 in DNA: TGTGCCAGCAGCTCACATAGCGGGAGGGCCACAGATACGCAGTATTTT.

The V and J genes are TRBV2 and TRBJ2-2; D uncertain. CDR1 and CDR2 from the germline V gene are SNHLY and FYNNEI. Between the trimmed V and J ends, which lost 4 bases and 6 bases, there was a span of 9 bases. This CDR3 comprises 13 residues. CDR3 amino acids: CASSGAWPGELFF. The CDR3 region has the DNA TGTGCCAGCAGTGGGGCGTGGCCCGGGGAGCTGTTTTTT.

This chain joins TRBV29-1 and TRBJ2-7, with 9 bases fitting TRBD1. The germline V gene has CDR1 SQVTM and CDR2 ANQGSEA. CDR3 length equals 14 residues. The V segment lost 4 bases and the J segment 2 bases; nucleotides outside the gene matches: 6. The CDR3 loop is CSVGGRTGAYEQYF. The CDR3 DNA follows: TGCAGCGTTGGGGGGAGGACAGGGGCCTACGAGCAGTACTTC.

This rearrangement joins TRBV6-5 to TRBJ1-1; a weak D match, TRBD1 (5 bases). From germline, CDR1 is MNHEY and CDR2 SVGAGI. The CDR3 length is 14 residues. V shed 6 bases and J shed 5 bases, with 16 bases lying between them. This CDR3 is CASRGRVGGTEAFF. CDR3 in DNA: TGTGCCAGCAGAGGCAGGGTAGGAGGGACTGAAGCTTTCTTT.